Each of the 25 T cell receptor beta chains below was sequenced from the same sample in a study of T cell changes during pregnancy in multiple sclerosis. TCRdb keeps only in-frame clones here, not all; method: immunoSEQ multiplex PCR. This sample yields roughly 63,000 clones, of which 80% to 95% are seen a single time; approximately 2% belongs to the top ten. Sequencing used peripheral blood, obtained in the second trimester of pregnancy. All receptors derive from a female donor in good health, enrolled as a control in a pregnancy study.

This clone was counted a single time. The chain has TRBV20-1 and TRBJ1-1; D not certain. V lost 3 bases to trimming and J lost 4 bases, with 6 bases between them. The CDR3 extends over 11 amino acids. Germline assignment: CDR1 DFQATT and CDR2 SNEGSKA (reference sequence). CDR3 nucleotides: TGCAGTGCTAGCGGTTCCACTGAAGCTTTCTTT. This sequence encodes CSASGSTEAFF.

A single count supports this clone. The chain is built from TRBV9 and TRBJ2-1; TRBD2 agrees at 8 bases. Germline V lookup: CDR1 SGDLS, CDR2 YYNGEE. V was clipped by 0 bases and J by 8 bases; unmatched bases: 7. The CDR3 is made up of 15 amino acids. As DNA, the CDR3 is TGTGCCAGCAGCGTAGTTCGGGGGGGCTTCTATGAGCAGTTCTTC. Protein: CASSVVRGGFYEQFF.

This clone has more than one count but fewer than ten. The chain has TRBV5-6 and TRBJ1-1; D unresolved. The CDR3 sequence is 15 residues long. Germline V gives CDR1 SGHDT, CDR2 YYEEEE. The V and J ends lost 4 bases and 0 bases respectively, with 13 bases between them. CDR3 region: CASSPLTLMNTEAFF. Here the CDR3 DNA reads TGTGCCAGCAGCCCGCTGACACTCATGAACACTGAAGCTTTCTTT.

The V call is TRBV6-5, the J call TRBJ1-3; no definite D call. The V gene's germline CDR1 is MNHEY and CDR2 SVGAGI. The V end was cut by 5 bases, the J end by 2 bases, with 4 bases between. CDR3 size: 12 residues. CDR3 in DNA: TGTGCCAGCAGTCTACCTGGAAACACCATATATTTT. Residues: CASSLPGNTIYF.

The chain is built from TRBV28 and TRBJ2-1; TRBD1 agrees at 7 bases. Germline CDR1 and CDR2: MDHEN and SYDVKM. The CDR3 covers 15 residues. The V segment lost 6 bases and the J segment 0 bases; nucleotides outside the gene matches: 5. This chain's CDR3 is CASSLTGFSYNEQFF. The CDR3 DNA reads as TGTGCCAGCAGCCTGACAGGGTTCTCCTACAATGAGCAGTTCTTC.

This sequence joins TRBV2 and TRBJ1-4; D may be TRBD1 (5 bases). The germline CDR1 and CDR2 sequences are SNHLY and FYNNEI. The CDR3 length is 14 residues. The ends were cut back, 10 bases at V and 7 bases at J, with 19 bases in the middle. CDR3 amino acids: CAIRMGGVAEKLFF. In nucleotides, the CDR3 is TGTGCCATCAGGATGGGGGGGGTGGCTGAAAAACTGTTTTTT.

J is TRBJ1-2 and V is TRBV7-9; D unresolved. The V gene's germline CDR1 is SEHNR and CDR2 FQNEAQ (reference sequence). V lost 8 bases and J lost 5, with 9 bases in between. This CDR3 comprises 11 residues. The CDR3 spells CASLDLYGYTF. CDR3 nucleotides: TGTGCCAGCCTCGACTTATATGGCTACACCTTC.

The sample holds one count of this clone. The chain employs TRBV5-1 and TRBJ2-1, with 8 bases matching TRBD1. CDR1 is SGHRS, CDR2 YFSETQ, per germline. CDR3 length: 16 residues. The ends lost 4 bases at V and 10 bases at J; junction bases unmatched: 16. CDR3 DNA: TGCGCCAGCAGCCCAGAAAACCCACCTGGGGACAGGGAGCAGTTCTTC. Translated: CASSPENPPGDREQFF.

The chain carries TRBV21-1 and TRBJ2-2; no DNA check was done on the table's D call, TRBD2. TRBV21-1 is reported as a pseudogene. This CDR3 comprises 17 residues. As DNA, the CDR3 is TGTGCCAGCAGCATTACTAGCGGGAAGGGCGCCACCGGGGAGCTGTTTTTT. The encoded protein is CASSITSGKGATGELFF.

The J gene is TRBJ2-1, the V gene TRBV11-3; 8 bases align to TRBD1. The CDR3 loop spans 16 amino acids. Trimming removed 3 bases from V and 4 bases from J; junction bases left unmatched: 8. Germline CDR1 is SGHNT and CDR2 is YENEEA. CDR3 residues: CASSLVGQGGYNEQFF. CDR3 DNA: TGTGCCAGCAGCTTGGTAGGACAGGGTGGGTACAATGAGCAGTTCTTC. Full variable domain (rest looked up from reference TRBV11-3 and TRBJ2-1): EAGVVQSPRYKIIEKKQPVAFWCNPISGHNTLYWYLQNLGQGPELLIRYENEEAVDDSQLPKDRFSAERLKGVDSTLKIQPAELGDSAVYLCASSLVGQGGYNEQFFGPGTRLTVL.

This sequence joins TRBV30 and TRBJ2-7; no clear D. V lost 1 base and J 4 bases, leaving 5 bases between the germline ends. The germline V gene has CDR1 GTSNPN and CDR2 SVGIG (reference sequence). This CDR3 spans 11 amino acids. CDR3: CAWSAPYEQYF. The CDR3 bases are TGTGCCTGGAGTGCCCCGTACGAGCAGTACTTC.

The chain combines TRBV27 with TRBJ1-4, with 9 bases aligning to TRBD1. The CDR3 extends over 14 amino acids. With 4 bases clipped from V and 4 bases from J, the junction kept 1 base outside the gene matches. The germline V gene encodes CDR1 MNHEY and CDR2 SMNVEV (reference sequence). CDR3: CASSWTGVNEKLFF. CDR3 bases: TGTGCCAGCAGTTGGACAGGGGTTAATGAAAAACTGTTTTTT.

The chain links TRBV5-6 to TRBJ1-3; no clear D gene. The CDR3 runs to 14 residues. CDR1 and CDR2 from the germline V gene are SGHDT and YYEEEE. The V and J ends lost 1 base and 4 bases respectively, with 9 bases between them. This CDR3 reads CASSLQTRGNTIYF. CDR3 DNA: TGTGCCAGCAGCTTGCAGACAAGGGGAAACACCATATATTTT.

This rearrangement joins TRBV19 to TRBJ2-1, with D unclear. This CDR3 has 15 residues. Trimming stripped 1 base from V and 5 bases from J, with 12 bases between. The germline CDR1 and CDR2 sequences are LNHDA and SQIVND (reference sequence). CDR3 loop: CASSIVSGLDNEQFF. CDR3 DNA sequence: TGTGCCAGTAGTATAGTCTCCGGGTTAGACAATGAGCAGTTCTTC.

CDR3 sequence (DNA): TGTGCCAGCATACCAGGGGCCCCCTATGGCTACACCTTC. This gives the protein CASIPGAPYGYTF. The chain employs TRBV2 and TRBJ1-2; a possible D gene is TRBD1 (6 bases). Germline CDR1 and CDR2: SNHLY and FYNNEI. Trimming removed 7 bases at V and 4 bases at J, with 13 bases between. The CDR3 loop spans 13 amino acids.

J is TRBJ2-7 and V is TRBV15, with a tentative D call TRBD1 (5 bases). Trimming removed 1 base from V and 2 bases from J, with 12 bases in between. The CDR3 runs to 15 residues. Germline loops: CDR1 LNHNV, CDR2 YYDKDF (reference sequence). DNA for the CDR3: TGTGCCACCAGCAGAGGAGCCCAGGGAACCTACGAGCAGTACTTC. This codes for CATSRGAQGTYEQYF. The full variable domain, its missing parts supplied by reference TRBV15 and TRBJ2-7, is DAMVIQNPRYQVTQFGKPVTLSCSQTLNHNVMYWYQQKSSQAPKLLFHYYDKDFNNEADTPDNFQSRRPNTSFCFLDIRSPGLGDTAMYLCATSRGAQGTYEQYFGPGTRLTVT.

The rearrangement links TRBV18 to TRBJ2-5; weak D call: TRBD2 (5 bases). This CDR3 contains 11 residues. The germline CDR1 and CDR2 sequences are KGHSH and LQKENI. Deletions cut 1 base from V and 11 bases from J, with 8 bases between. The CDR3 loop is CASSPQGAQYF. CDR3 DNA sequence: TGTGCCAGCTCACCACAGGGAGCGCAGTACTTC.

The chain uses TRBV6-1 and TRBJ2-3; 10 nucleotides align to TRBD2. Germline CDR1 reads MNHNS; CDR2 reads SASEGT. V shed 4 bases, J shed 5 bases, and the junction held 6 bases outside the gene matches. The CDR3 consists of 15 residues. For the CDR3, the DNA is TGTGCCAGCAGTGTCACTAGCGGGGCCGGAGATACGCAGTATTTT. Residues: CASSVTSGAGDTQYF.

This sequence joins TRBV6-4 and TRBJ2-5; 9 nucleotides line up with TRBD2. Germline assignment: CDR1 MRHNA and CDR2 SNTAGT. This CDR3 region has 16 residues. V dropped 8 bases and J dropped 1; count of bases not matched to a gene: 11. The CDR3 coding sequence is TGTGCCAGCGGAATGAGACTAGCGGAGCTCCAAGAGACCCAGTACTTC. Amino acid sequence: CASGMRLAELQETQYF.

This clone appeared a few times. The chain links TRBV25-1 to TRBJ2-7, with D unresolved. The CDR3 totals 12 residues. Germline-derived CDR1 and CDR2 are MGHDK and SYGVNS. The V end was cut by 3 bases, the J end by 6 bases, with 9 bases between. This CDR3 reads CASSDRLSEQYF. The CDR3 DNA is TGTGCCAGCAGTGATCGTCTATCCGAGCAGTACTTC.

A few counts support this clone. The chain recombines TRBV4-1 with TRBJ2-1, with 11 bases aligning to TRBD2. This CDR3 has 13 amino acids. The junction had 8 bases not matched to a gene; V was cut back by 9 bases and J by 10 bases. Germline lookup yields CDR1 MGHRA and CDR2 YSYEKL. DNA of the CDR3: TGCGCCAGTTCTCTAGCGGGAGGAGAAGAGCAGTTCTTC. The encoded protein is CASSLAGGEEQFF.

The J gene is TRBJ2-5, the V gene TRBV7-2; 10 bases are a match to TRBD2. Germline V gene lookup returns CDR1 SGHTA and CDR2 FQGNSA. The CDR3 length is 16 residues. The trim removed 2 bases at V and 2 bases at J, leaving 5 bases unmatched. The CDR3, as DNA: TGTGCCAGCAGCTTATTAGCGGGAGGAAGACAAGAGACCCAGTACTTC. Translated: CASSLLAGGRQETQYF.

The table lists this clone with a few counts. This chain uses TRBV5-4 with TRBJ2-3; 7 bases are shared with TRBD2. The CDR3 is 15 amino acids. The V and J ends lost 4 bases and 1 base, in that order; junction bases with no gene match: 6. Germline V CDR1 and CDR2: SGHNT, YYREEE (reference sequence). The CDR3 loop is CASSPGGAGTDTQYF. In DNA, the CDR3 is TGTGCCAGCAGCCCGGGGGGAGCGGGCACAGATACGCAGTATTTT.

This rearrangement joins TRBV7-8 to TRBJ1-5, with D unresolved. The CDR3 covers 15 residues. CDR1 is SGHVS, CDR2 FQNEAQ, per germline. V shed 5 bases and J shed 8 bases, with 19 bases lying between them. The CDR3 sequence: CASSPSGQEAKPQHF. As DNA, the CDR3 is TGTGCCAGCAGCCCAAGCGGCCAGGAGGCAAAGCCCCAGCATTTT.

This rearrangement joins TRBV7-9 to TRBJ1-5; D may be TRBD1 (5 bases). V dropped 5 bases and J dropped 6 bases, with 17 bases sitting between them. CDR3 length equals 15 residues. In germline, CDR1 is SEHNR, CDR2 FQNEAQ (reference sequence). This CDR3 reads CASSGVRLGPQPQHF. For the CDR3, the DNA is TGTGCCAGCAGCGGCGTTCGTTTGGGGCCTCAGCCCCAGCATTTT.